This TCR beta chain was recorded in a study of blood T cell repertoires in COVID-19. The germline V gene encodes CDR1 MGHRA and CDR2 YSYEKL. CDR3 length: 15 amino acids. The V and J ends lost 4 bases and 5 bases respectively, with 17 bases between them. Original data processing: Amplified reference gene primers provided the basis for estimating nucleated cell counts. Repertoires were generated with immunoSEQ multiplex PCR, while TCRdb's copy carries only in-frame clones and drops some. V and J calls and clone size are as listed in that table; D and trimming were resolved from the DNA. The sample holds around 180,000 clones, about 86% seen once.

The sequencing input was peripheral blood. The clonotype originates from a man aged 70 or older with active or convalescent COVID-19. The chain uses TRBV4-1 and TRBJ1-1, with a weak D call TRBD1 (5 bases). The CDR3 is CASSPHNGGRTEAFF. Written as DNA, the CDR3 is TGCGCCAGCAGCCCCCATAACGGGGGACGGACTGAAGCTTTCTTT.